Listed below are T cell receptor beta chains from one sample, sequenced in a study of cytomegalovirus exposure and HLA in healthy donors. Data came from immunoSEQ multiplex PCR; TCRdb stores just in-frame clones and leaves some out. Here the sample spans about 110,000 clones, 80% to 90% being singletons. The sample consisted of PBMCs. The receptor set was obtained from a man aged 45-60 years in good health and CMV-seronegative. Both conserved end residues are part of each CDR3. D genes are given only for firm matches.

d_call | v_call | cdr3_length | cdr3_aa
- | TRBV13 | 16 | CASSLNVGTNTGELFF
- | TRBV10-3 | 15 | CAISESSQGKGGYTF
TRBD1 | TRBV30 | 12 | CAWSGQGYEQYF
- | TRBV5-5 | 18 | CASSLGGLSKGMNTEAFF
- | TRBV4-3 | 15 | CASSQEDSYDTEAFF
TRBD2 | TRBV19 | 14 | CASSPDGGSHTQYF
- | TRBV27 | 15 | CASSPRELLSSPLHF
- | TRBV7-9 | 12 | CASSPQAGGYTF
- | TRBV2 | 14 | CASMEGTSTDTQYF
TRBD1 | TRBV5-1 | 14 | CASRAGTGPNTIYF
- | TRBV4-1 | 12 | CAAGGGYNEQFF
TRBD1 | TRBV6-1 | 15 | CASSGTHRGNTEAFF
- | TRBV19 | 15 | CASSKQGLRDNEQFF